The 15 T cell receptor beta chains given below trace back to one sample, sequenced in a study of CD8+CD57+ T cells in acquired aplastic anemia. Patients selected for sequencing had displayed CD8+CD57+ cell expansion by flow cytometry. Genomic DNA constituted the template upon which TCR beta VDJ and CDR3 profiling was performed. TCRdb reprocessed the reads with MiXCR, giving one entry per CDR3 protein. The sample has 120,000 or so distinct CDR3 sequences; over 30% are singletons. The sample consisted of sorted CD4+, CD8+, or CD8+CD57+ T cells (not recorded which) from PBMCs. The receptors come from a human donor with aplastic anemia.

This clonotype was observed a handful of times. This sequence joins TRBV27 and TRBJ1-1; D not resolved. Trimming cost V 3 bases and J 4 bases, with 9 bases left between them. This CDR3 is built from 13 residues. CDR1 and CDR2 from the germline V gene are MNHEY and SMNVEV (reference sequence). The chain's CDR3 is CASSFDRSTEAFF. CDR3 in DNA: TGTGCCAGCAGTTTTGACCGGTCCACTGAAGCTTTCTTT.

Of note for this clonotype: A much larger clone lies a single base off, so this may be a read error. The CDR3 DNA reads TGTGCCAGCAGCCCAGGCAGGGGTAGGGGCTATGGCTACACCTTC. Its protein product is CASSPGRGRGYGYTF. The rearrangement links TRBV3-1 to TRBJ1-2; D perhaps matches TRBD1 (6 bases). The CDR3 contains 15 residues. V gave up 4 bases and J gave up 4 bases, with 16 bases separating them. Per germline, CDR1 LGHDT and CDR2 YNNKEL (reference sequence). Based on the CDR3 plus reference TRBV3-1 and TRBJ1-2, the full variable domain is DTAVSQTPKYLVTQMGNDKSIKCEQNLGHDTMYWYKQDSKKFLKIMFSYNNKELIINETVPNRFSPKSPDKAHLNLHINSLELGDSAVYFCASSPGRGRGYGYTFGSGTRLTVV.

Details on this clonotype: A much larger clone differs by one base, so this may be a read error. The chain carries TRBV12-5 and TRBJ1-2, with D possibly TRBD1 on 5 matching bases. Germline-derived CDR1 and CDR2 are LGHNT and FRNRAP. This CDR3 contains 15 residues. Trimming cost V 7 bases and J 4 bases, with 19 bases left between them. The CDR3 region is CASAITPSDIYGYTF. CDR3 in DNA: TGTGCTAGTGCCATTACCCCCTCGGACATCTATGGCTACACCTTC. The full variable domain, completed using reference TRBV12-5 and TRBJ1-2, is DARVTQTPRHKVTEMGQEVTMRCQPILGHNTVFWYRQTMMQGLELLAYFRNRAPLDDSGMPKDRFSAEMPDATLATLKIQPSEPRDSAVYFCASAITPSDIYGYTFGSGTRLTVV.

This chain joins TRBV4-2 and TRBJ1-2, with D possibly TRBD1 on 5 matching bases. The germline gives CDR1 LGHNA, CDR2 YNFKEQ. CDR3 size: 14 residues. V was pared by 0 bases and J by 5 bases, with 10 bases between. CDR3 sequence: CASSQEGPRYGYTF. In DNA form, the CDR3 reads TGTGCCAGCAGCCAAGAGGGGCCTCGGTATGGCTACACCTTC.

This clonotype was counted at least ten times. The V call is TRBV19, the J call TRBJ1-2, with no clear D. This CDR3 is built from 14 residues. Germline CDR1 LNHDA, CDR2 SQIVND (reference sequence). V was trimmed by 3 bases and J by 4 bases, leaving 12 bases between them. In DNA, the CDR3 is TGTGCCAGTAGTATGGGTGGCGTTACCTATGGCTACACCTTC. As protein: CASSMGGVTYGYTF. Supplemented by reference TRBV19 and TRBJ1-2, the full variable domain reads DGGITQSPKYLFRKEGQNVTLSCEQNLNHDAMYWYRQDPGQGLRLIYYSQIVNDFQKGDIAEGYSVSREKKESFPLTVTSAQKNPTAFYLCASSMGGVTYGYTFGSGTRLTVV.

This clonotype was detected many times. CDR3 sequence reads: CASSFGNAGNQPQHF. The CDR3 nucleotides are TGTGCCAGCAGCTTTGGGAACGCGGGCAATCAGCCCCAGCATTTT. The chain employs TRBV7-9 and TRBJ1-5; D gene uncertain. The CDR3 totals 15 residues. Trimming removed 3 bases from V and 2 bases from J, with 11 bases in between. Germline CDR1 is SEHNR and CDR2 is FQNEAQ (reference sequence).

To note about this clonotype: A much larger clone sits a single nucleotide away, making a read error possible. The genes are TRBV28 and TRBJ2-7; D is possibly TRBD2 (5 bases). The V and J ends lost 9 bases and 0 bases respectively, with 15 bases between them. The germline CDR1 and CDR2 sequences are MDHEN and SYDVKM. The CDR3 spans 14 residues. CDR3 coding DNA: TGTGCCAGTTACACTCCTGAGGGCTCCTACGAGCAGTACTTC. Residues: CASYTPEGSYEQYF.

The table lists this clonotype with many counts. The chain joins TRBV10-1 to TRBJ1-5, with D possibly TRBD1 on 5 matching bases. Trimming removed 0 bases from V and 9 bases from J, with 6 bases in between. Germline-derived CDR1 and CDR2 are WNHNN and SYGVQD (reference sequence). This CDR3 is 12 amino acids long. The CDR3 nucleotides are TGCGCCAGCAGTGAGTCGGGGCTGCCCCAGCATTTT. Translation gives CASSESGLPQHF.

The sample holds one count of this clonotype. The chain is built from TRBV19 and TRBJ1-2; TRBD1 might be the D (6 bases). In germline, CDR1 is LNHDA, CDR2 SQIVND (reference sequence). The CDR3 loop spans 15 amino acids. Deletions cut 6 bases from V and 0 bases from J, with 14 bases between. The CDR3 region is CASRDSSSPNYGYTF. The CDR3 DNA sequence: TGTGCCAGTAGGGACAGCTCTTCGCCTAACTATGGCTACACCTTC.

This clonotype showed up many times. The chain couples TRBV5-1 to TRBJ1-2; TRBD1 aligns across 11 bases. The junction had 4 bases not matched to a gene; V was cut back by 3 bases and J by 6 bases. The CDR3 loop spans 14 amino acids. The V gene's germline CDR1 is SGHRS and CDR2 YFSETQ. The CDR3: CASSYRTGGNGYTF. For the CDR3, the DNA is TGCGCCAGCAGCTACAGGACAGGGGGCAATGGCTACACCTTC.

On this clonotype: A read error may explain this, as a much larger clone is one base away. The chain links TRBV10-3 to TRBJ1-4, with D possibly matching TRBD1 (5 bases). CDR1 and CDR2 from the germline V gene are ENHRY and SYGVKD. The CDR3 spans 15 residues. The DNA for the CDR3 is TGTGCCAGCAGTTACTATGGGGCAGGGAATGAAAAACTGTTTTTT. Its protein product is CASSYYGAGNEKLFF.

The rearrangement joins TRBV19 to TRBJ2-7, with 11 bases matching TRBD2. Germline CDR1 LNHDA, CDR2 SQIVND (reference sequence). V lost 2 bases, J lost 3 bases, and 0 bases stayed unmatched. The CDR3 runs to 14 residues. CDR3 sequence: CASSILAGGYEQYF. The CDR3 DNA is TGTGCCAGTAGTATACTAGCGGGGGGCTACGAGCAGTACTTC.

There are many counts of this clonotype. This chain uses TRBV2 with TRBJ1-1; a possible D gene is TRBD1 (5 bases). Trimming stripped 2 bases from V and 8 bases from J, with 9 bases between. The CDR3 runs 12 residues. CDR1 is SNHLY, CDR2 FYNNEI, per germline. DNA of the CDR3: TGTGCCAGCAGTGAATTCCGGGGCGAAGCTTTCTTT. Translating gives CASSEFRGEAFF.

Many counts were recorded for this clonotype. The rearrangement joins TRBV29-1 to TRBJ2-3; 15 nucleotides align to TRBD2. Per germline, CDR1 SQVTM and CDR2 ANQGSEA. CDR3 size: 19 residues. J gave up 4 bases and V 6 bases, and 17 bases lay outside the gene matches. CDR3 in amino acids: CSVDWTSGGVGEAPDTQYF. The CDR3 DNA sequence: TGCAGCGTCGACTGGACTAGCGGGGGGGTCGGTGAGGCCCCAGATACGCAGTATTTT.

The CDR3 here is CASSLGGYTF. The CDR3, as DNA: TGTGCCAGCAGCTTAGGCGGCTACACCTTC. The chain is built from TRBV7-9 and TRBJ1-2, with D unclear. The V end was cut by 1 base, the J end by 8 bases, with 2 bases between. The CDR3 is 10 amino acids. Germline V gene data show CDR1 as SEHNR and CDR2 as FQNEAQ (reference sequence).